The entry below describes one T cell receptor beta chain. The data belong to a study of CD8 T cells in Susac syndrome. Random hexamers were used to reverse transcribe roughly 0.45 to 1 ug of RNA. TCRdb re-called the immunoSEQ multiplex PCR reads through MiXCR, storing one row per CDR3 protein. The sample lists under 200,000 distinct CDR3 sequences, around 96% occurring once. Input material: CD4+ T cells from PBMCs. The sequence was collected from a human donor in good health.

The CDR3 sequence: CASSHTGELFF. Here the CDR3 DNA reads TGTGCCAGCAGCCACACCGGGGAGCTGTTTTTT. V and J are TRBV3-1 and TRBJ2-2, with unresolved D. CDR3 length: 11 amino acids. V lost 3 bases and J lost 4, with 0 bases in between. Germline-derived CDR1 and CDR2 are LGHDT and YNNKEL (reference sequence).